This T cell receptor (beta chain) derives from a study of blood T cell repertoires in COVID-19. Turning to the study itself: The study drew acute and convalescent COVID-19 samples from the United States, Italy and Spain. Sources were T cells, B-cell-depleted T cells, or PBMCs; the material itself was cDNA or gDNA.

Sequencing used immunoSEQ multiplex PCR; TCRdb keeps in-frame clones, though not all of them. The sample yields about 140,000 clones, more than 60% seen once. From germline, CDR1 is MDHEN and CDR2 SYDVKM. Losses at the gene ends were 5 bases for V and 11 bases for J; bases not matched to a gene: 18. The CDR3 totals 16 residues. The origin of this receptor is a woman aged 45-59 years with active or convalescent COVID-19. Sequencing was performed on peripheral blood. This sequence joins TRBV28 and TRBJ2-7, with 10 bases matching TRBD1. CDR3 sequence reads: CASSTLGQGTVNRKYF. CDR3 DNA sequence: TGTGCCAGCAGTACCCTGGGACAGGGGACCGTCAACCGGAAGTACTTC.